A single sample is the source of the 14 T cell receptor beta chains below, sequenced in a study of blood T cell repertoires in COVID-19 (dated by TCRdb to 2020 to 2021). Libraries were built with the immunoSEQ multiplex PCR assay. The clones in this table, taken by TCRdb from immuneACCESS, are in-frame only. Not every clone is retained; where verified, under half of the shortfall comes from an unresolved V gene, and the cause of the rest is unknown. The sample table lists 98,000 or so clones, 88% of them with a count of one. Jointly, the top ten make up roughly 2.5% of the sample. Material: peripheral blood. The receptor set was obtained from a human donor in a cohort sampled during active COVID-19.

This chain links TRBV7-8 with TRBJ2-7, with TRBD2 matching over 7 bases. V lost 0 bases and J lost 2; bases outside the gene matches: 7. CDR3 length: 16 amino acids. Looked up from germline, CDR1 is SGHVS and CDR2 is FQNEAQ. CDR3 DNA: TGTGCCAGCAGCTTAGCGTCTAGCGGAACCGCCTACGAGCAGTACTTC. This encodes CASSLASSGTAYEQYF. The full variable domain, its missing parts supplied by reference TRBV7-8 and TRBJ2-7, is GAGVSQSPRYKVAKRGQDVALRCDPISGHVSLFWYQQALGQGPEFLTYFQNEAQLDKSGLPSDRFFAERPEGSVSTLKIQRTQQEDSAVYLCASSLASSGTAYEQYFGPGTRLTVT.

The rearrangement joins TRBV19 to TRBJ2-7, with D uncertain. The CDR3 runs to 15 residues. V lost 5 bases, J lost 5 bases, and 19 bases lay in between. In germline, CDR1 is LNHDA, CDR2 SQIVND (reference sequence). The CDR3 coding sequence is TGTGCCAGTAGTCACCGATTAGGCGTGACTCACGAGCAGTACTTC. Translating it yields CASSHRLGVTHEQYF.

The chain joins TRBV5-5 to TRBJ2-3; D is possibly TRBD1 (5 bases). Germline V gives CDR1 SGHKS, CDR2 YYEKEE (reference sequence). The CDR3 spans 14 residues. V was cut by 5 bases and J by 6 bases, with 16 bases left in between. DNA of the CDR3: TGTGCCAGCAGTCCCAGACAGAATTGGGATACGCAGTATTTT. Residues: CASSPRQNWDTQYF.

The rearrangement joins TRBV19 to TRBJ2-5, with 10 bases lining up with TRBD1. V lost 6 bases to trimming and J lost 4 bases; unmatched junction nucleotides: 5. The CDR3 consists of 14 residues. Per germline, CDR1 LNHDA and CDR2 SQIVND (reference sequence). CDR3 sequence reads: CASRDRGRTETQYF. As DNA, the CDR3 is TGTGCCAGTAGAGACAGGGGGCGGACAGAGACCCAGTACTTC.

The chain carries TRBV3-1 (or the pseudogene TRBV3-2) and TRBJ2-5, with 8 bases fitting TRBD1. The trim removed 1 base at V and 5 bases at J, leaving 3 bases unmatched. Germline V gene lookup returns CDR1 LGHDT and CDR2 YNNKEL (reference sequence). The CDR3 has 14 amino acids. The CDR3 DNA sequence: TGTGCCAGCAGCCAAGTCAGGGGGCCGGAGACCCAGTACTTC. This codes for CASSQVRGPETQYF.

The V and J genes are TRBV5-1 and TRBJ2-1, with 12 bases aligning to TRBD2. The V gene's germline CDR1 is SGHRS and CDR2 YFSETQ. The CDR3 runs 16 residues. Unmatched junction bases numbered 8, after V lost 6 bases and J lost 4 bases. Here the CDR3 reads CASKTSGGLLYNEQFF. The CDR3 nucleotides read TGCGCCAGCAAGACTAGCGGGGGCCTCCTGTACAATGAGCAGTTCTTC.

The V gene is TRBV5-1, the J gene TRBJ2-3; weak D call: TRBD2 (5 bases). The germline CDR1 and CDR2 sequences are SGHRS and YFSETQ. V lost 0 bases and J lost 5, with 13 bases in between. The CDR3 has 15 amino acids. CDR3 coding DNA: TGCGCCAGCAGCTTGGACGTGGGCGCGGGAGATACGCAGTATTTT. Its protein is CASSLDVGAGDTQYF.

The CDR3 here is CASSTPGGTDTQYF. CDR3 nucleotides: TGCGCCAGCAGCACCCCAGGGGGCACAGATACGCAGTATTTT. The chain recombines TRBV5-1 with TRBJ2-3; D possibly corresponds to TRBD1 (6 bases). The germline CDR1 and CDR2 sequences are SGHRS and YFSETQ. V was trimmed by 4 bases and J by 1 base, leaving 10 bases between them. CDR3 size: 14 residues.

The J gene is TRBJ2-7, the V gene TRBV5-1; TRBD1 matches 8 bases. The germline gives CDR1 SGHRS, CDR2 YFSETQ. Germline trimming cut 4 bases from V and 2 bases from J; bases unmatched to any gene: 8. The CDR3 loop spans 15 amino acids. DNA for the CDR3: TGCGCCAGCAGCCCATGGGACAGGAGACCCTACGAGCAGTACTTC. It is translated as CASSPWDRRPYEQYF.

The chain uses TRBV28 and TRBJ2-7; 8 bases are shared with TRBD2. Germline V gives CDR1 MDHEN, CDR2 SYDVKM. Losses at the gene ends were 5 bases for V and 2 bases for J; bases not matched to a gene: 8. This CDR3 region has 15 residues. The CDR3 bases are TGTGCCAGCAGTCGTCGGGAGGGTGGAACCTACGAGCAGTACTTC. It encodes CASSRREGGTYEQYF. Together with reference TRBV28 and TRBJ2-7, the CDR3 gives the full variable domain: DVKVTQSSRYLVKRTGEKVFLECVQDMDHENMFWYRQDPGLGLRLIYFSYDVKMKEKGDIPEGYSVSREKKERFSLILESASTNQTSMYLCASSRREGGTYEQYFGPGTRLTVT.

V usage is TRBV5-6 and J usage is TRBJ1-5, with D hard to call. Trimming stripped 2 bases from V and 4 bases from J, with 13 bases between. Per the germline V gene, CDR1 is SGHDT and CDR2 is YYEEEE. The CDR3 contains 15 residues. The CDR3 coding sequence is TGTGCCAGCAGCTTACAGAGATCTTGGAATCAGCCCCAGCATTTT. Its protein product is CASSLQRSWNQPQHF.

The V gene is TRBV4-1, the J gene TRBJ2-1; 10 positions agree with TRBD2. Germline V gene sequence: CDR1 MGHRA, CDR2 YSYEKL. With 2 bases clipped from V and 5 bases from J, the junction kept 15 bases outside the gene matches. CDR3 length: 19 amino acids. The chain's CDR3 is CASSQRGLAGAALHNEQFF. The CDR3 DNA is TGCGCCAGCAGCCAAAGAGGGCTAGCGGGGGCCGCACTCCACAATGAGCAGTTCTTC.

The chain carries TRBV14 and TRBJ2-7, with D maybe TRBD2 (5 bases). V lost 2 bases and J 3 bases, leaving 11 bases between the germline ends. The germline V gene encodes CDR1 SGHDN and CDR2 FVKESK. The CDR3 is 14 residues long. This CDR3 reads CASSQSRGIYEQYF. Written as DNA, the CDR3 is TGTGCCAGCAGCCAATCGAGAGGGATCTACGAGCAGTACTTC.

CDR3 coding DNA: TGCGCCAGCAGCCCGGGGACAGTTCGTGGGGCCAACGTCCTGACTTTC. Encoded protein: CASSPGTVRGANVLTF. This sequence joins TRBV5-1 and TRBJ2-6; TRBD1 matches 7 bases. Germline V lookup: CDR1 SGHRS, CDR2 YFSETQ. The CDR3 contains 16 residues. The junction had 7 bases not matched to a gene; V was cut back by 4 bases and J by 3 bases.